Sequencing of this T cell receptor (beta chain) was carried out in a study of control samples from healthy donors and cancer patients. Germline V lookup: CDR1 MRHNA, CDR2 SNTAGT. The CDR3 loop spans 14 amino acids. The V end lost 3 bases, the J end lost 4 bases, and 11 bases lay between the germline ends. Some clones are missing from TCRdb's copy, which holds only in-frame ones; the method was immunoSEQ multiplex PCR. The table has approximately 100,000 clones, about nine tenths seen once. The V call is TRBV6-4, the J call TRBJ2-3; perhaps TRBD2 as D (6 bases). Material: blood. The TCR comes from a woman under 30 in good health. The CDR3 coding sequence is TGTGCCAGCAGTGAGCGGGGCGGGTCAGATACGCAGTATTTT. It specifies CASSERGGSDTQYF.